What follows are 30 T cell receptor beta chains derived from one specimen sequenced in a study of blood T cell repertoires in COVID-19. TCRdb's table, derived via immunoSEQ multiplex PCR, lists solely in-frame clones and lacks some. The table has some 400,000 clones, 89% seen once. Sequenced sample: PBMCs or T cells enriched from blood (not recorded which). These TCRs come from a woman aged 25-40 years who had recovered from COVID-19.

This chain connects TRBV5-1 to TRBJ2-7, with TRBD2 matching 7 bases. V was clipped by 4 bases and J by 0 bases; unmatched bases: 10. Germline V CDR1 and CDR2: SGHRS, YFSETQ. The CDR3 is made up of 16 amino acids. CDR3 sequence (DNA): TGCGCCAGCAGCAATCACGACCGGGACTACTCCTACGAGCAGTACTTC. Protein sequence: CASSNHDRDYSYEQYF. Drawing the rest from reference TRBV5-1 and TRBJ2-7, the complete variable domain is KAGVTQTPRYLIKTRGQQVTLSCSPISGHRSVSWYQQTPGQGLQFLFEYFSETQRNKGNFPGRFSGRQFSNSRSEMNVSTLELGDSALYLCASSNHDRDYSYEQYFGPGTRLTVT.

Comment on this clone: Other nucleotide sequences in the sample specify the same CDR3. The chain recombines TRBV27 with TRBJ2-7, with TRBD1 matching 7 bases. This CDR3 comprises 12 residues. Per the germline V gene, CDR1 is MNHEY and CDR2 is SMNVEV (reference sequence). The V gene end was trimmed by 5 bases and the J gene end by 4 bases; junction bases not matched to a gene: 2. CDR3 nucleotides: TGTGCCAGCAGTCTGACAGGGTACGAGCAGTACTTC. It encodes CASSLTGYEQYF.

The chain is built from TRBV18 and TRBJ2-7; weak D call: TRBD2 (5 bases). In germline, CDR1 is KGHSH, CDR2 LQKENI. The germline V and J ends were trimmed by 1 base and 5 bases, with 9 bases remaining between them. The CDR3 runs to 13 residues. In DNA form, the CDR3 reads TGTGCCAGCTCACCACTTGGGGAGAACGAGCAGTACTTC. Translated: CASSPLGENEQYF.

A few counts support this clone. The chain recombines TRBV7-3 with TRBJ2-7, with a possible D match to TRBD2 (5 bases). Germline-derived CDR1 and CDR2 are SGHTA and FQGTGA. V gave up 2 bases and J gave up 6 bases, with 11 bases separating them. The CDR3 loop spans 13 amino acids. Here the CDR3 reads CASSLSIGSEQYF. The CDR3, as DNA: TGTGCCAGCAGCTTATCAATTGGGAGCGAGCAGTACTTC. The variable domain in full, completed from reference TRBV7-3 and TRBJ2-7, reads GAGVSQTPSNKVTEKGKYVELRCDPISGHTALYWYRQSLGQGPEFLIYFQGTGAADDSGLPNDRFFAVRPEGSVSTLKIQRTERGDSAVYLCASSLSIGSEQYFGPGTRLTVT.

This chain connects TRBV19 to TRBJ1-3; D gene uncertain. The CDR3 is 15 residues long. Germline V gene data show CDR1 as LNHDA and CDR2 as SQIVND (reference sequence). V lost 4 bases and J 3 bases, leaving 13 bases between the germline ends. CDR3 bases: TGTGCCAGTAGTACTGCCATATACAATGGAAACACCATATATTTT. This gives the protein CASSTAIYNGNTIYF.

About this clone itself: Other DNA sequences in the sample encode the same CDR3. V is TRBV18 and J is TRBJ1-2; D uncertain. The germline V and J ends were trimmed by 0 bases and 1 base, with 6 bases remaining between them. The CDR3 sequence is 14 residues long. Germline V gene lookup returns CDR1 KGHSH and CDR2 LQKENI. The CDR3 DNA reads TGTGCCAGCTCACCACCGGGCGTTAACTATGGCTACACCTTC. It is translated as CASSPPGVNYGYTF.

The genes are TRBV5-1 and TRBJ1-6; TRBD1 matches at 7 bases. Germline V gives CDR1 SGHRS, CDR2 YFSETQ. The CDR3 runs to 15 residues. The trim removed 1 base at V and 8 bases at J, leaving 6 bases unmatched. This CDR3 is CASSLQGDGDSPLHF. The CDR3 DNA reads as TGCGCCAGCAGCTTGCAGGGGGACGGGGATTCACCCCTCCACTTT.

The rearrangement links TRBV25-1 to TRBJ2-1, with D hard to call. This CDR3 has 10 amino acids. V dropped 6 bases and J dropped 8 bases, with 5 bases sitting between them. The germline gives CDR1 MGHDK, CDR2 SYGVNS. CDR3 sequence reads: CASRGHEQFF. Written as DNA, the CDR3 is TGTGCCAGCAGGGGCCATGAGCAGTTCTTC.

The chain links TRBV15 to TRBJ1-5; D gene ambiguous. The V and J ends lost 0 bases and 0 bases respectively, with 12 bases between them. CDR1 is LNHNV and CDR2 is YYDKDF in the germline V gene (reference sequence). The CDR3 loop spans 17 amino acids. The CDR3 loop is CATSRDPGLASNQPQHF. CDR3 coding DNA: TGTGCCACCAGCAGAGACCCCGGTTTAGCTAGCAATCAGCCCCAGCATTTT.

This chain links TRBV5-6 with TRBJ1-2; no clear D gene. This CDR3 comprises 12 residues. V gave up 4 bases and J gave up 2 bases, with 6 bases separating them. Germline V lookup: CDR1 SGHDT, CDR2 YYEEEE. CDR3 in amino acids: CASSGANYGYTF. Written as DNA, the CDR3 is TGTGCCAGCAGCGGTGCGAACTATGGCTACACCTTC.

The CDR3 here is CASLSPEAFF. The CDR3 DNA sequence: TGTGCCAGCCTGAGCCCTGAAGCTTTCTTT. The V gene is TRBV2, the J gene TRBJ1-1; D uncertain. V gave up 8 bases and J gave up 6 bases, with 7 bases separating them. In germline, CDR1 is SNHLY, CDR2 FYNNEI. This CDR3 contains 10 residues.

This clone was recorded only once. This chain uses TRBV5-6 with TRBJ1-1, with D hard to call. This CDR3 region has 15 residues. Trimming removed 0 bases at V and 5 bases at J, with 14 bases between. Germline lookup yields CDR1 SGHDT and CDR2 YYEEEE. The CDR3: CASSLGGKVTTEAFF. As DNA, the CDR3 is TGTGCCAGCAGCTTGGGAGGGAAGGTGACGACTGAAGCTTTCTTT.

This clone was detected a few times. The rearrangement links TRBV6-4 to TRBJ2-3; 7 bases are shared with TRBD2. The CDR3 has 17 amino acids. V was pared by 2 bases and J by 6 bases, with 14 bases of the junction left unmatched. CDR1 and CDR2 (germline): MRHNA, SNTAGT. The CDR3 nucleotides are TGTGCCAGCAGTGACGGGGTAGCGGGCAAGATTGAGGATACGCAGTATTTT. Protein: CASSDGVAGKIEDTQYF.

This chain uses TRBV5-1 with TRBJ2-5; tentative D call: TRBD2 (6 bases). V lost 0 bases and J 5 bases, leaving 11 bases between the germline ends. In germline, CDR1 is SGHRS, CDR2 YFSETQ. The CDR3 loop spans 14 amino acids. The CDR3 reads CASSLVRGGETQYF. The CDR3 nucleotides read TGCGCCAGCAGCTTGGTTCGGGGAGGTGAGACCCAGTACTTC. The full variable domain, with the rest looked up from reference TRBV5-1 and TRBJ2-5, is KAGVTQTPRYLIKTRGQQVTLSCSPISGHRSVSWYQQTPGQGLQFLFEYFSETQRNKGNFPGRFSGRQFSNSRSEMNVSTLELGDSALYLCASSLVRGGETQYFGPGTRLLVL.

The V and J genes are TRBV29-1 and TRBJ1-1, with D tentatively TRBD1 (5 bases). The CDR3 loop spans 12 amino acids. Deletions cut 6 bases from V and 0 bases from J, with 8 bases between. Germline lookup yields CDR1 SQVTM and CDR2 ANQGSEA. CDR3 protein: CSVRDVNTEAFF. In DNA form, the CDR3 reads TGCAGCGTCAGGGATGTGAACACTGAAGCTTTCTTT.

The V gene is TRBV12-3 or TRBV12-4, the J gene TRBJ1-1; D unclear. V was pared by 3 bases and J by 4 bases, with 6 bases between. This CDR3 is 12 amino acids long. The DNA for the CDR3 is TGTGCCAGCAGTTTTTTTCTCACTGAAGCTTTCTTT. It encodes CASSFFLTEAFF.

This chain uses TRBV7-8 with TRBJ1-6; D is ambiguous. Germline loops: CDR1 SGHVS, CDR2 FQNEAQ. The CDR3 runs to 14 residues. Trimming took 7 bases from V and 3 from J, leaving 10 bases between them. CDR3 region: CASTWPSYNSPLHF. CDR3 sequence (DNA): TGTGCCAGCACGTGGCCCAGCTATAATTCACCCCTCCACTTT.

The chain joins TRBV7-6 to TRBJ2-5; 10 nucleotides match TRBD2. Germline CDR1 reads SGHVS; CDR2 reads FNYEAQ. The length of the CDR3 is 15 residues. After removal of 5 bases from V and 3 bases from J, the junction contained 6 bases not matched to a gene. The CDR3 bases are TGTGCCAGCAGCCCCGGGCTAGCGGGGGAAGAGACCCAGTACTTC. This codes for CASSPGLAGEETQYF.

V and J are TRBV5-6 and TRBJ2-7; 8 positions match TRBD1. In germline, CDR1 is SGHDT, CDR2 YYEEEE. V dropped 7 bases and J dropped 4; count of bases not matched to a gene: 10. This CDR3 has 14 amino acids. This chain's CDR3 is CASGLGQGIYEQYF. The CDR3 region has the DNA TGTGCCAGCGGCCTCGGACAGGGAATATACGAGCAGTACTTC.

CDR3 loop: CASSIVDQPQHF. In DNA form, the CDR3 reads TGTGCCAGTAGTATAGTAGATCAGCCCCAGCATTTT. The gene calls are TRBV19 and TRBJ1-5; D gene ambiguous. The CDR3 is 12 residues long. Germline V gene lookup returns CDR1 LNHDA and CDR2 SQIVND (reference sequence). V lost 1 base, J lost 5 bases, and 3 bases lay in between.

This clone was counted a single time. V and J are TRBV14 and TRBJ2-5; 11 bases are a match to TRBD2. CDR1 is SGHDN, CDR2 FVKESK, per germline. This CDR3 spans 15 amino acids. The V gene end was trimmed by 2 bases and the J gene end by 5 bases; junction bases not matched to a gene: 4. CDR3 sequence: CASSQLLAGVETQYF. DNA of the CDR3: TGTGCCAGCAGCCAATTACTAGCGGGGGTGGAGACCCAGTACTTC.

The chain combines TRBV5-6 with TRBJ2-5; a possible D gene is TRBD1 (6 bases). CDR1 is SGHDT, CDR2 YYEEEE, per germline. V lost 1 base and J lost 5, with 18 bases in between. This CDR3 comprises 16 residues. CDR3 coding DNA: TGTGCCAGCAGCTTGAGTACAGGGTGGTCCCAGGAGACCCAGTACTTC. It yields the protein CASSLSTGWSQETQYF.

The V gene is TRBV7-6, the J gene TRBJ2-7; 7 bases match TRBD1. The CDR3 is made up of 15 amino acids. The junction had 5 bases not matched to a gene; V was cut back by 1 base and J by 2 bases. The V gene's germline CDR1 is SGHVS and CDR2 FNYEAQ. The CDR3 nucleotides read TGTGCCAGCAGCTTAGGTTCCGGACAGGCCTACGAGCAGTACTTC. Residues: CASSLGSGQAYEQYF.

The CDR3 DNA sequence: TGCGCCAGCAGCCAAGATTCTTTGACTAGCGAAACCTCCTACAATGAGCAGTTCTTC. It is translated as CASSQDSLTSETSYNEQFF. This sequence joins TRBV4-1 and TRBJ2-1; 8 nucleotides match TRBD2. Per the germline V gene, CDR1 is MGHRA and CDR2 is YSYEKL. This CDR3 comprises 19 residues. J gave up 0 bases and V 0 bases, and 10 bases lay outside the gene matches.

This chain links TRBV5-4 with TRBJ2-3, with 12 bases fitting TRBD2. V gave up 1 base and J gave up 0 bases; unmatched junction bases: 9. Germline loops: CDR1 SGHNT, CDR2 YYREEE (reference sequence). The CDR3 length is 19 residues. CDR3 coding DNA: TGTGCCAGCAGCTTGAATGGACTAGCGGGATTCGAAAGCACAGATACGCAGTATTTT. Translated, it gives CASSLNGLAGFESTDTQYF.

The CDR3 sequence: CSASTGGEQYF. CDR3 sequence (DNA): TGCAGTGCTTCAACAGGGGGCGAGCAGTACTTC. The V and J genes are TRBV20-1 and TRBJ2-7, with 8 bases identical to TRBD1. CDR1 is DFQATT, CDR2 SNEGSKA, per germline (reference sequence). V shed 5 bases and J 6 bases; nucleotides not matched to a gene: 3. This CDR3 is built from 11 residues.

The J gene is TRBJ1-2, the V gene TRBV7-2; 11 bases are a match to TRBD1. The CDR3 spans 15 residues. Germline V gives CDR1 SGHTA, CDR2 FQGNSA. The J segment lost 5 bases and the V segment lost 4 bases, leaving 6 bases of the junction unmatched. The CDR3 region is CASSSGTGGFYGYTF. The CDR3, as DNA: TGTGCCAGCAGCTCGGGGACAGGGGGATTTTATGGCTACACCTTC.

This chain links TRBV18 with TRBJ2-2, with D perhaps matching TRBD2 (6 bases). The germline V gene has CDR1 KGHSH and CDR2 LQKENI. CDR3 length: 16 amino acids. Between the trimmed V and J ends, which lost 2 bases and 0 bases, there was a span of 10 bases. The DNA of the CDR3 is TGTGCCAGCTCACCAGGAATAGCGGCGAACACCGGGGAGCTGTTTTTT. This sequence encodes CASSPGIAANTGELFF.

The V and J genes are TRBV18 and TRBJ2-7, with D possibly being TRBD2 (5 bases). Per the germline V gene, CDR1 is KGHSH and CDR2 is LQKENI. This CDR3 contains 14 residues. V lost 2 bases and J lost 1, with 9 bases in between. CDR3 in amino acids: CASSPRELSYEQYF. The DNA of the CDR3 is TGTGCCAGCTCACCAAGGGAGTTATCCTACGAGCAGTACTTC.

To note about this clone: One end of the junction is discordant with germline, which a read error may explain. The chain has TRBV3-1 (or the pseudogene TRBV3-2) and TRBJ2-7, with 9 bases aligning to TRBD2. The CDR3 has 15 residues. CDR1 is LGHDT and CDR2 is YNNKEL in the germline V gene (reference sequence). CDR3 DNA sequence: TGTGCCAGCAGCCAAGGACTAGCGGTTGCCTACGTGCAGTACTTC. This codes for CASSQGLAVAYVQYF.